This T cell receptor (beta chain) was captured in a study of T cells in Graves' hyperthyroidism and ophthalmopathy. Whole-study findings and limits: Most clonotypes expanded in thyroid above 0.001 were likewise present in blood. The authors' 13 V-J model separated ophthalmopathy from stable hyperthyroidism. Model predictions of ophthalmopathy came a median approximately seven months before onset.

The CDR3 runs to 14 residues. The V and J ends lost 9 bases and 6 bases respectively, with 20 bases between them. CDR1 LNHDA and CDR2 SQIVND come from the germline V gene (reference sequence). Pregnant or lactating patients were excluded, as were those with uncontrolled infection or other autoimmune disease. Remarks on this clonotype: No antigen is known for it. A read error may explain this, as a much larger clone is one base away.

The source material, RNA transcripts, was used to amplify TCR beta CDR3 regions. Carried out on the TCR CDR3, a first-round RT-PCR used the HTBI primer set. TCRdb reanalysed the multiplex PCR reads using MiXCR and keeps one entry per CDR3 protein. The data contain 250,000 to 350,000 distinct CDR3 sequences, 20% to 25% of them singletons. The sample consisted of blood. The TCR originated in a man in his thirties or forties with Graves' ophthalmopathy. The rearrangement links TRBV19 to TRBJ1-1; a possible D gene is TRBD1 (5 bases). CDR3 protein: CASLGPGRGAEAFF. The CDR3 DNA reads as TGTGCCAGCCTTGGTCCGGGGCGTGGCGCTGAAGCTTTCTTT.